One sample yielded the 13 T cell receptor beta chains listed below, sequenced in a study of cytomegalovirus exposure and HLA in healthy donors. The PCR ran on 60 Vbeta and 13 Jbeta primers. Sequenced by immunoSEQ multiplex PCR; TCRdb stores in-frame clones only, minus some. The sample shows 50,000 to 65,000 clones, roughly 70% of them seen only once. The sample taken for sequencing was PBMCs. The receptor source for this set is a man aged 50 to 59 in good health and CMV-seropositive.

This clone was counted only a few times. The CDR3 is CASRPLSGGTSEPVGYNEQFF. The CDR3 DNA is TGTGCCAGTAGACCCCTCAGTGGGGGGACTAGCGAGCCCGTTGGCTACAATGAGCAGTTCTTC. V usage is TRBV19 and J usage is TRBJ2-1, with 10 bases matching TRBD2. This CDR3 has 21 residues. The V and J ends lost 6 bases and 3 bases, in that order; junction bases with no gene match: 23. From germline, CDR1 is LNHDA and CDR2 SQIVND (reference sequence). Full variable domain (missing parts from reference TRBV19 and TRBJ2-1): DGGITQSPKYLFRKEGQNVTLSCEQNLNHDAMYWYRQDPGQGLRLIYYSQIVNDFQKGDIAEGYSVSREKKESFPLTVTSAQKNPTAFYLCASRPLSGGTSEPVGYNEQFFGPGTRLTVL.

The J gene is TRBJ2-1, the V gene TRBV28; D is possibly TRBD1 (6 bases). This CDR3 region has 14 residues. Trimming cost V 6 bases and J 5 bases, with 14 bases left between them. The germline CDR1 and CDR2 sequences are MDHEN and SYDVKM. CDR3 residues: CASRKLGADNEQFF. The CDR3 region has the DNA TGTGCCAGCAGGAAGTTGGGGGCGGACAATGAGCAGTTCTTC.

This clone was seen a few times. The CDR3: CASSYPSSGTGPQETQYF. DNA for the CDR3: TGCGCCAGCAGCTATCCTTCTTCCGGGACAGGGCCACAAGAGACCCAGTACTTC. This chain connects TRBV5-1 to TRBJ2-5; 9 nucleotides agree with TRBD1. V lost 3 bases and J lost 2; bases outside the gene matches: 14. The germline CDR1 and CDR2 sequences are SGHRS and YFSETQ. The CDR3 runs to 18 residues.

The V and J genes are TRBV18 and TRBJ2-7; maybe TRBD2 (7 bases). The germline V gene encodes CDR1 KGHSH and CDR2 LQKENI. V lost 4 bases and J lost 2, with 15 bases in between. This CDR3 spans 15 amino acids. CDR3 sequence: CASSLEAGATYEQYF. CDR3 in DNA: TGTGCCAGCTCACTTGAGGCGGGGGCCACCTACGAGCAGTACTTC.

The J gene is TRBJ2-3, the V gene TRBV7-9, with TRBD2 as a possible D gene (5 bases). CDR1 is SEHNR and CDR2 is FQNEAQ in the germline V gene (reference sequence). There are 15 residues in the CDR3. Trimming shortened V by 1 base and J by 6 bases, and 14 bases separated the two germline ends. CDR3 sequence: CASSLVSPGGDTQYF. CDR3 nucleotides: TGTGCCAGCAGCTTAGTGAGCCCAGGCGGGGATACGCAGTATTTT.

The chain's CDR3 is CASSLWSGTAYNEQFF. CDR3 bases: TGTGCCAGCAGTTTATGGTCCGGGACAGCTTACAATGAGCAGTTCTTC. The V gene is TRBV28, the J gene TRBJ2-1; 7 nucleotides line up with TRBD1. V dropped 0 bases and J dropped 4; count of bases not matched to a gene: 6. CDR1 is MDHEN, CDR2 SYDVKM, per germline. The CDR3 is made up of 16 amino acids.

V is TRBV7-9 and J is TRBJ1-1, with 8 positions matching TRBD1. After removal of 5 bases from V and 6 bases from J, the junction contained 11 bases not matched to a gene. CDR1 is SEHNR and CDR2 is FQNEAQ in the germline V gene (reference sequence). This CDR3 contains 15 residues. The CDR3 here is CASSPRTGFKAEAFF. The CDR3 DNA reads TGTGCCAGCAGCCCCCGGACAGGGTTTAAGGCTGAAGCTTTCTTT.

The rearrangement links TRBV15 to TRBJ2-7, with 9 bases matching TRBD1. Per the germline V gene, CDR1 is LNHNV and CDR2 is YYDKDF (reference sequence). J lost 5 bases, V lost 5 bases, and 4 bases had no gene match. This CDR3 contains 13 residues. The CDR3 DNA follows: TGTGCCACCAGCCGGGGACAGGGTGACGAGCAGTACTTC. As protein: CATSRGQGDEQYF.

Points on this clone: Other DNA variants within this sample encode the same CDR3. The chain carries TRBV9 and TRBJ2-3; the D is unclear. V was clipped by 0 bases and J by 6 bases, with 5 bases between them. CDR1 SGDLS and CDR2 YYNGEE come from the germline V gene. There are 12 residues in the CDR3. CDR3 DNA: TGTGCCAGCAGCGTAGGCGGTGATACGCAGTATTTT. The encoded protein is CASSVGGDTQYF. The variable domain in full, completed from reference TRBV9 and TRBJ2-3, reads DSGVTQTPKHLITATGQRVTLRCSPRSGDLSVYWYQQSLDQGLQFLIQYYNGEERAKGNILERFSAQQFPDLHSELNLSSLELGDSALYFCASSVGGDTQYFGPGTRLTVL.

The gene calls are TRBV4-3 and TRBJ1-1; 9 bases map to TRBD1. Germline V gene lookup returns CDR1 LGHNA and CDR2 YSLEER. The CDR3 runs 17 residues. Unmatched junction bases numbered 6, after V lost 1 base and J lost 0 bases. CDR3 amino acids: CASSQAHTGGMNTEAFF. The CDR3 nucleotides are TGCGCCAGCAGCCAAGCCCATACAGGGGGCATGAACACTGAAGCTTTCTTT.

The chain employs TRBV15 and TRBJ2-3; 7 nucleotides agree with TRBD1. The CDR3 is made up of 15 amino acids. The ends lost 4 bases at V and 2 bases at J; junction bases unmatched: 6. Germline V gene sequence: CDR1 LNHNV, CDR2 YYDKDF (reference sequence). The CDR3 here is CATSKRDRSTDTQYF. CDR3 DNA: TGTGCCACCAGCAAGAGGGACAGATCCACAGATACGCAGTATTTT. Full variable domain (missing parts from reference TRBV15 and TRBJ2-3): DAMVIQNPRYQVTQFGKPVTLSCSQTLNHNVMYWYQQKSSQAPKLLFHYYDKDFNNEADTPDNFQSRRPNTSFCFLDIRSPGLGDTAMYLCATSKRDRSTDTQYFGPGTRLTVL.

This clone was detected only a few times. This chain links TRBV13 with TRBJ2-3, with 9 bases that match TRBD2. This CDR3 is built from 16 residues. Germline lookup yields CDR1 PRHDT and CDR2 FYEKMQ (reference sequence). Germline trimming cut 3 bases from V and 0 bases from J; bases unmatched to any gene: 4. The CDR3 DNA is TGTGCCAGCAGCTTGCCGGGACTAGCAAGCACAGATACGCAGTATTTT. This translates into CASSLPGLASTDTQYF.

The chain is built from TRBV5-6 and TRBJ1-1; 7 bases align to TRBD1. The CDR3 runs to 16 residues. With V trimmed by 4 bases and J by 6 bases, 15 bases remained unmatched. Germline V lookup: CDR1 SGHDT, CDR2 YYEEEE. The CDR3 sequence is CASSQTGAVLMAEAFF. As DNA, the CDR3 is TGTGCCAGCAGCCAAACAGGGGCGGTACTGATGGCTGAAGCTTTCTTT. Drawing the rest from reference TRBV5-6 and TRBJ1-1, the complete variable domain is DAGVTQSPTHLIKTRGQQVTLRCSPKSGHDTVSWYQQALGQGPQFIFQYYEEEERQRGNFPDRFSGHQFPNYSSELNVNALLLGDSALYLCASSQTGAVLMAEAFFGQGTRLTVV.